This T cell receptor beta chain was sequenced during a study of blood T cell repertoires in COVID-19. Data came from immunoSEQ multiplex PCR; TCRdb stores just in-frame clones and leaves some out. The sample includes around 300,000 clones, approximately 88% of them seen just once. The cohort comprised adults aged roughly 18 to 95 years residing in 24 US areas. This CDR3 comprises 16 residues. Germline CDR1 and CDR2: LNHDA and SQIVND (reference sequence). V was shortened by 1 base and J by 5 bases, with 15 bases between the two germline ends. The chain has TRBV19 and TRBJ1-5; no firm D call. The sequence derives from a woman aged 35 to 49 who had recovered from COVID-19. What was sequenced was PBMCs or T cells enriched from blood (not recorded which). The CDR3 loop is CASSIGGSGLDQPQHF. The CDR3, as DNA: TGTGCCAGTAGTATAGGAGGGTCGGGATTAGATCAGCCCCAGCATTTT.